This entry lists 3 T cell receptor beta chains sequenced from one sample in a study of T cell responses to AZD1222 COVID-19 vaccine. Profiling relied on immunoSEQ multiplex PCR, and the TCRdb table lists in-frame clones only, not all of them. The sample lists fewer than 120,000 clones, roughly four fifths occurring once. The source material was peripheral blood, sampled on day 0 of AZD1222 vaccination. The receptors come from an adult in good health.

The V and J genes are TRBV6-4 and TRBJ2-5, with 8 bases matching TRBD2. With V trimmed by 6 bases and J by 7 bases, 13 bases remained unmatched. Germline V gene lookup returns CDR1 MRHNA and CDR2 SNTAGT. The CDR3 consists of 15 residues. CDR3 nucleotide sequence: TGTGCCAGCAGCGAGAGTAGCGGGGCCTCGGGGACCCAGTACTTC. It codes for CASSESSGASGTQYF.

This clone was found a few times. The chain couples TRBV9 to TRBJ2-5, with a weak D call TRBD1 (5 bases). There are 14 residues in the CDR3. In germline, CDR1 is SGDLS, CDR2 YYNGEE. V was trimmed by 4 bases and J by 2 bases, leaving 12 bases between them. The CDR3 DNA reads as TGTGCCAGCAGCCTCACGCAGGGACAAGAGACCCAGTACTTC. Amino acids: CASSLTQGQETQYF.

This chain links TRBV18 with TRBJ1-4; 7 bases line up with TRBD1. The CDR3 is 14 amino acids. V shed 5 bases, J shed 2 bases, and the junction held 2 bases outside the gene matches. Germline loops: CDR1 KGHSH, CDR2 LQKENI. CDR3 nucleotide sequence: TGTGCCAGCTCATCGACAGGGACTAATGAAAAACTGTTTTTT. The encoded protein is CASSSTGTNEKLFF. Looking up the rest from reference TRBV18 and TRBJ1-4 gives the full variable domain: NAGVMQNPRHLVRRRGQEARLRCSPMKGHSHVYWYRQLPEEGLKFMVYLQKENIIDESGMPKERFSAEFPKEGPSILRIQQVVRGDSAAYFCASSSTGTNEKLFFGSGTQLSVL.